Presented here are 21 T cell receptor beta chains from one specimen sequenced in a study of cytomegalovirus exposure and HLA in healthy donors. Generated by immunoSEQ multiplex PCR, the TCRdb table keeps only in-frame clones and is missing some. The sample gives 65,000 to 75,000 clones, under 96% of which show up once; 4.5% to 5% is in the top ten. The sample consisted of PBMCs. The receptors derive from a woman younger than 35 in good health and CMV-seropositive.

The CDR3 is CASSSRTSPGYEQYF. The CDR3 region has the DNA TGTGCCAGCAGTTCCCGGACTAGCCCCGGGTACGAGCAGTACTTC. This chain links TRBV27 with TRBJ2-7; 8 bases map to TRBD2. V shed 4 bases and J 4 bases; nucleotides not matched to a gene: 9. The CDR3 loop spans 15 amino acids. The germline gives CDR1 MNHEY, CDR2 SMNVEV (reference sequence).

V is TRBV18 and J is TRBJ1-4; D might be TRBD1 (6 bases). The CDR3 length is 16 residues. V gave up 2 bases and J gave up 4 bases, with 14 bases separating them. Germline CDR1 reads KGHSH; CDR2 reads LQKENI. The CDR3 DNA follows: TGTGCCAGCTCACCATCCAACAGGGCCGGTAATGAAAAACTGTTTTTT. This translates into CASSPSNRAGNEKLFF.

The chain combines TRBV10-3 with TRBJ2-1; 7 bases map to TRBD2. CDR1 is ENHRY and CDR2 is SYGVKD in the germline V gene. V was pared by 2 bases and J by 3 bases, with 1 base of the junction left unmatched. CDR3 length: 14 residues. The CDR3 nucleotides are TGTGCCATCAGTGAGCGGGAGGTCTACAATGAGCAGTTCTTC. Translation: CAISEREVYNEQFF.

This chain uses TRBV5-4 with TRBJ1-1; D possibly corresponds to TRBD1 (5 bases). Germline CDR1 SGHNT, CDR2 YYREEE (reference sequence). The CDR3 covers 13 residues. V was trimmed by 3 bases and J by 4 bases, leaving 10 bases between them. CDR3 in DNA: TGTGCCAGCAGCTCCCCCAGGGTCACTGAAGCTTTCTTT. Residues: CASSSPRVTEAFF.

V is TRBV11-2 and J is TRBJ2-2; 11 nucleotides line up with TRBD2. The CDR3 is made up of 15 amino acids. V shed 5 bases and J 7 bases; nucleotides not matched to a gene: 6. The germline V gene encodes CDR1 SGHAT and CDR2 FQNNGV. CDR3 bases: TGTGCCAGCAGCATTAGCGGGAGGGCAAACGGGGAGCTGTTTTTT. As protein: CASSISGRANGELFF. The full variable domain, with the rest looked up from reference TRBV11-2 and TRBJ2-2, is EAGVAQSPRYKIIEKRQSVAFWCNPISGHATLYWYQQILGQGPKLLIQFQNNGVVDDSQLPKDRFSAERLKGVDSTLKIQPAKLEDSAVYLCASSISGRANGELFFGEGSRLTVL.

This clone was recorded once. This chain links TRBV2 with TRBJ1-5; a weak D match, TRBD1 (6 bases). Germline assignment: CDR1 SNHLY and CDR2 FYNNEI. CDR3 length: 15 amino acids. V was clipped by 5 bases and J by 1 base, with 12 bases between them. The CDR3 is CASSTQGRSNQPQHF. In nucleotides, the CDR3 is TGTGCCAGCAGTACACAGGGTCGGAGCAATCAGCCCCAGCATTTT.

The chain couples TRBV19 to TRBJ2-1; weak D call: TRBD2 (5 bases). The V end lost 5 bases, the J end lost 8 bases, and 10 bases lay between the germline ends. Germline-derived CDR1 and CDR2 are LNHDA and SQIVND (reference sequence). The CDR3 runs 12 residues. The DNA for the CDR3 is TGTGCCAGTAGTTTTCTAGCAGATGAGCAGTTCTTC. Its protein product is CASSFLADEQFF. The entire variable domain, with the rest obtained from reference TRBV19 and TRBJ2-1, is as follows: DGGITQSPKYLFRKEGQNVTLSCEQNLNHDAMYWYRQDPGQGLRLIYYSQIVNDFQKGDIAEGYSVSREKKESFPLTVTSAQKNPTAFYLCASSFLADEQFFGPGTRLTVL.

The chain links TRBV11-3 to TRBJ2-3; 10 nucleotides match TRBD2. This CDR3 has 16 amino acids. Germline V gene lookup returns CDR1 SGHNT and CDR2 YENEEA. The V gene end was trimmed by 1 base and the J gene end by 3 bases; junction bases not matched to a gene: 4. CDR3 region: CASSLGGLAVTDTQYF. The CDR3 DNA follows: TGTGCCAGCAGCTTAGGCGGACTAGCGGTAACAGATACGCAGTATTTT.

This clone occurred once. The chain joins TRBV29-1 to TRBJ2-5; 9 bases match TRBD2. V lost 4 bases to trimming and J lost 1 base; unmatched junction nucleotides: 4. Germline V gives CDR1 SQVTM, CDR2 ANQGSEA. The CDR3 sequence is 14 residues long. The CDR3 DNA is TGCAGCGTTGTATATAGCGGGAGCCAAGAGACCCAGTACTTC. Translated, it gives CSVVYSGSQETQYF.

The chain combines TRBV6-5 with TRBJ1-1, with D hard to call. The germline V gene has CDR1 MNHEY and CDR2 SVGAGI. The V gene lost 2 bases and the J gene lost 4 bases, with 14 bases spanning the gap. CDR3 length equals 15 residues. In DNA, the CDR3 is TGTGCCAGCAGTTACGAGGCCACACCGACCACTGAAGCTTTCTTT. Protein: CASSYEATPTTEAFF.

The chain uses TRBV5-6 and TRBJ1-4, with TRBD1 as a possible D gene (6 bases). With 2 bases removed from V and 4 bases from J, the gap between germline ends came to 12 bases. The germline V gene encodes CDR1 SGHDT and CDR2 YYEEEE. This CDR3 comprises 15 residues. In nucleotides, the CDR3 is TGTGCCAGCAGCTTATGGACAGAACTTAATGAAAAACTGTTTTTT. Protein sequence: CASSLWTELNEKLFF.

The chain is built from TRBV19 and TRBJ2-7; 10 bases are shared with TRBD2. The CDR3 runs 16 residues. The V segment lost 1 base and the J segment 4 bases; nucleotides outside the gene matches: 7. The germline CDR1 and CDR2 sequences are LNHDA and SQIVND (reference sequence). This chain's CDR3 is CASSIGLAGVSYEQYF. Here the CDR3 DNA reads TGTGCCAGTAGTATAGGCCTAGCGGGAGTATCGTACGAGCAGTACTTC.

This chain links TRBV7-2 with TRBJ1-5, with TRBD1 identical over 11 bases. V was pared by 5 bases and J by 6 bases, with 6 bases of the junction left unmatched. The CDR3 runs to 15 residues. Germline loops: CDR1 SGHTA, CDR2 FQGNSA. The CDR3 nucleotides read TGTGCCAGCAGCCCCAGGACAGGGGGCTTTCAGCCCCAGCATTTT. It translates to CASSPRTGGFQPQHF. Filled out from reference TRBV7-2 and TRBJ1-5, the complete variable domain reads GAGVSQSPSNKVTEKGKDVELRCDPISGHTALYWYRQSLGQGLEFLIYFQGNSAPDKSGLPSDRFSAERTGGSVSTLTIQRTQQEDSAVYLCASSPRTGGFQPQHFGDGTRLSIL.

The chain carries TRBV5-8 and TRBJ1-1; D gene unclear. The CDR3 has 15 amino acids. Trimming took 0 bases from V and 3 from J, leaving 12 bases between them. Germline V gives CDR1 SGHTS, CDR2 YDEGEE. For the CDR3, the DNA is TGTGCCAGCAGCTTGGAGGCAGGAAGGCACACTGAAGCTTTCTTT. It specifies CASSLEAGRHTEAFF.

The chain links TRBV11-3 to TRBJ2-7; 9 nucleotides match TRBD1. From germline, CDR1 is SGHNT and CDR2 YENEEA. V lost 5 bases to trimming and J lost 4 bases; unmatched junction nucleotides: 9. The CDR3 extends over 15 amino acids. In DNA, the CDR3 is TGTGCCAGCAGCCTAACGGGACAGGGTACGTACGAGCAGTACTTC. This gives the protein CASSLTGQGTYEQYF. The full variable domain, in which reference TRBV11-3 and TRBJ2-7 provide the parts outside the CDR3, is EAGVVQSPRYKIIEKKQPVAFWCNPISGHNTLYWYLQNLGQGPELLIRYENEEAVDDSQLPKDRFSAERLKGVDSTLKIQPAELGDSAVYLCASSLTGQGTYEQYFGPGTRLTVT.

The chain recombines TRBV7-2 with TRBJ2-7; 12 nucleotides match TRBD2. With 2 bases clipped from V and 9 bases from J, the junction kept 5 bases outside the gene matches. CDR3 length: 14 amino acids. The germline gives CDR1 SGHTA, CDR2 FQGNSA. The CDR3 spells CASSLLAGGIGQYF. The DNA of the CDR3 is TGTGCCAGCAGCTTACTAGCGGGAGGGATAGGGCAGTACTTC.

The chain couples TRBV15 to TRBJ2-7; TRBD2 matches 11 bases. The trim removed 0 bases at V and 4 bases at J, leaving 2 bases unmatched. Germline CDR1 and CDR2: LNHNV and YYDKDF (reference sequence). The CDR3 loop spans 15 amino acids. The CDR3 reads CATSRETSGIYEQYF. Written as DNA, the CDR3 is TGTGCCACCAGCAGAGAGACTAGCGGGATATACGAGCAGTACTTC.

The CDR3: CATLSGSPYNEQFF. CDR3 nucleotide sequence: TGTGCCACCCTGTCCGGGTCTCCCTACAATGAGCAGTTCTTC. The V call is TRBV10-3, the J call TRBJ2-1; D gene unclear. This CDR3 is built from 14 residues. In germline, CDR1 is ENHRY, CDR2 SYGVKD. V lost 10 bases to trimming and J lost 2 bases, with 15 bases between them.

The chain combines TRBV28 with TRBJ2-7; perhaps TRBD2 as D (6 bases). Germline CDR1 and CDR2: MDHEN and SYDVKM. Trimming took 4 bases from V and 8 from J, leaving 18 bases between them. The CDR3 contains 14 residues. The CDR3 protein is CASSSTRLEDQQYF. CDR3 DNA sequence: TGTGCCAGCAGTTCGACAAGACTAGAGGATCAGCAGTACTTC.

The CDR3 sequence is CASSSKTGAEQYF. The CDR3 nucleotides read TGTGCCAGTAGTAGTAAAACAGGGGCCGAGCAGTACTTC. The V call is TRBV19, the J call TRBJ2-7; 7 nucleotides match TRBD1. The trim removed 4 bases at V and 6 bases at J, leaving 6 bases unmatched. There are 13 residues in the CDR3. CDR1 is LNHDA and CDR2 is SQIVND in the germline V gene (reference sequence).

The chain couples TRBV28 to TRBJ2-7, with TRBD1 as a possible D gene (6 bases). V was clipped by 6 bases and J by 2 bases, with 8 bases between them. Germline V gives CDR1 MDHEN, CDR2 SYDVKM. The CDR3 spans 12 residues. This chain's CDR3 is CASSRTAYEQYF. The CDR3 DNA reads TGTGCCAGCAGCAGGACAGCCTACGAGCAGTACTTC. The full variable domain, rest sourced from reference TRBV28 and TRBJ2-7, is DVKVTQSSRYLVKRTGEKVFLECVQDMDHENMFWYRQDPGLGLRLIYFSYDVKMKEKGDIPEGYSVSREKKERFSLILESASTNQTSMYLCASSRTAYEQYFGPGTRLTVT.